The subject of this entry is one T cell receptor (beta chain). These data are taken from a study of technical replicates of blood from several donors. The assay was immunoSEQ multiplex PCR, and TCRdb's table has in-frame clones only and misses some. The sample gives 84,000 or so clones, 97% of which show up once; 0.18% is in the top ten. The sequencing input was T cells isolated from PBMCs. The TCR comes from a human donor in good health.

The DNA for the CDR3 is TGTGCCAGCAGTTGGGCCAGGGGCCACTACGAGCAGTACTTC. It is translated as CASSWARGHYEQYF. The gene calls are TRBV6-5 and TRBJ2-7; D is possibly TRBD1 (6 bases). CDR3 size: 14 residues. Germline CDR1 and CDR2: MNHEY and SVGAGI. The V and J ends lost 4 bases and 3 bases respectively, with 13 bases between them.